A selection of T cell receptor beta chains follows, all from one sample in a study of CD8 T cells in Susac syndrome. TCRdb analysed the immunoSEQ multiplex PCR reads with MiXCR anew, one entry per CDR3 protein. This repertoire shows over 350,000 distinct CDR3 sequences, approximately 85% found once; its top ten account for about 0.12%. Sequencing was done on a sample of CD8+ T cells from PBMCs. These TCRs come from a human donor with multiple sclerosis. Both conserved end residues are part of each CDR3. A D gene is named only where the DNA matches it firmly. Rows give clone size only sometimes, using once, few, many, or a class for an expanded clone.

clone size	J gene	V gene	D gene	CDR3 DNA	CDR3 protein
NA	TRBJ1-2	TRBV7-9	NA	TGTGCCAGCAGCCCCCCGATAGGAGCGCTCTATGGCTACACCTTC	CASSPPIGALYGYTF
NA	TRBJ1-5	TRBV6-1	NA	TGTGCCAGCAGTGAAGGGACAGTGAGCAATCAGCCCCAGCATTTT	CASSEGTVSNQPQHF
NA	TRBJ2-7	TRBV4-1	NA	TGCGCCAGCAGCCAAGATGAAGGGCAGGGAGGCGAGCAGTACTTC	CASSQDEGQGGEQYF
NA	TRBJ2-7	TRBV5-5	TRBD2	TGTGCCAGCAGCTTGGCGGGACTAGCGGGAGCATACGAGCAGTACTTC	CASSLAGLAGAYEQYF
NA	TRBJ1-2	TRBV14	NA	TGTGCCAGCAGCCAACATGGGAATTTCTATGGCTACACCTTC	CASSQHGNFYGYTF
NA	TRBJ2-7	TRBV4-1	NA	TGCGCCAGCAGCCAGGCCGGGATGGGATTCTACGAGCAGTACTTC	CASSQAGMGFYEQYF
NA	TRBJ2-7	TRBV20-1	NA	TGCAGTGCTATAACAGGCCTCTCCTACGAGCAGTACTTC	CSAITGLSYEQYF
NA	TRBJ2-7	TRBV27	NA	TGTGCCACCCATGGGTATGGCGGGCACTCCTACGAGCAGTACTTC	CATHGYGGHSYEQYF
NA	TRBJ2-3	TRBV20-1	TRBD1	TGCAGTGCTAGAGATCCCTGGGACAGGGTGGGTTCAGGGGATACGCAGTATTTT	CSARDPWDRVGSGDTQYF
NA	TRBJ1-1	TRBV27	TRBD1	TGTGCCAGCAGTGCCCGACAGGGTTTAGGGACTGAAGCTTTCTTT	CASSARQGLGTEAFF
NA	TRBJ1-2	TRBV29-1	NA	TGCAGCGTTGTCTCGCAGAAATCGGGATTTGGCTACACCTTC	CSVVSQKSGFGYTF
NA	TRBJ1-1	TRBV30	NA	TGTGCCTGGTTTCAAGGGAACACTGAAGCTTTCTTT	CAWFQGNTEAFF
NA	TRBJ2-1	TRBV4-1	TRBD2	TGCGCCAGCAGTCTATCAAGCGGGGGAGTTGAGCAGTTCTTC	CASSLSSGGVEQFF
few	TRBJ2-2	TRBV28	NA	TGTGCCAGCAGTTTAGAGGGCGGGGAGCTGTTTTTT	CASSLEGGELFF
NA	TRBJ2-7	TRBV29-1	TRBD1	TGCAGCGTACGGACAGGGATAACCTACGAGCAGTACTTC	CSVRTGITYEQYF
NA	TRBJ2-7	TRBV6-1	NA	TGTGCCAGCAGTGAATTTAGGGAAAATTTCGAGCAGTACTTC	CASSEFRENFEQYF
once	TRBJ1-2	TRBV25-1	TRBD1	TGTGCCAGAGAGGACAGGGAAGAGGGCGGCTACACCTTC	CAREDREEGGYTF
NA	TRBJ2-7	TRBV4-1	TRBD2	TGCGCCAGCAGCCAGGACCCGGGACTAGTGAGCTACGAGCAGTACTTC	CASSQDPGLVSYEQYF